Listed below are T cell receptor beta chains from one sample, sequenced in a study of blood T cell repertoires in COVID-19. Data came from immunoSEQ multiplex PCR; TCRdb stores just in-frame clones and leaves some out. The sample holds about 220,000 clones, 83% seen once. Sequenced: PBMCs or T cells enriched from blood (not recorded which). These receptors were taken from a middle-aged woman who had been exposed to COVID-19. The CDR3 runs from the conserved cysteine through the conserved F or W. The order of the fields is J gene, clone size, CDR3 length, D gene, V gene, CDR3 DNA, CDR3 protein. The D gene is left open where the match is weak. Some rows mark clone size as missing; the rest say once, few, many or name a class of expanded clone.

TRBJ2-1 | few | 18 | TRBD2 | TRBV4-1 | TGCGCCAGCAGCCAAGCGTTAGCGGGGGCGATGTACTACAATGAGCAGTTCTTC | CASSQALAGAMYYNEQFF
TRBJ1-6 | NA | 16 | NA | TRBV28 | TGTGCCAGCAGTGAAATTAGGGGTCCCAGGACGTCACCCCTCCACTTT | CASSEIRGPRTSPLHF
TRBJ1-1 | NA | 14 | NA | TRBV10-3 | TGTGCCATCAGCAAGGACTCCCCGAACACTGAAGCTTTCTTT | CAISKDSPNTEAFF
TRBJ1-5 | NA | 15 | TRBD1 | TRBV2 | TGTGCCAGCAGTGCTCAGGGGGCCGGCAATCAGCCCCAGCATTTT | CASSAQGAGNQPQHF
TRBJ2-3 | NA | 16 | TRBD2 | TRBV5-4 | TGTGCCAGCAGGGCGGGGGGGCCCACTAGCACAGATACGCAGTATTTT | CASRAGGPTSTDTQYF
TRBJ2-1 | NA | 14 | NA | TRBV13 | TGTGCCAGCAGATGGCAGAAGGGGGTCTATGAGCAGTTCTTC | CASRWQKGVYEQFF
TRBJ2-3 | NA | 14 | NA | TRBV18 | TGTGCCAGCGCCGGGGGACCTAGCACAGATACGCAGTATTTT | CASAGGPSTDTQYF
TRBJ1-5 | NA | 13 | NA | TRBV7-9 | TGTGCCAGCAGCCCCACAGGAAATCAGCCCCAGCATTTT | CASSPTGNQPQHF
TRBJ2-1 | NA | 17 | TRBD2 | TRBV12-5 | TGTGCTAGTGGTTTGCCTTTGGCGGGGGGGCTTCGGGATGAGCAGTTCTTC | CASGLPLAGGLRDEQFF
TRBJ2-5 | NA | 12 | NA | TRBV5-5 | TGTGCCAGCAGCTTGGCATCAGAGACCCAGTACTTC | CASSLASETQYF
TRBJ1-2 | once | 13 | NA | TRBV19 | TGTGCCAGTAGTACAACAGGGACCTATGGCTACACCTTC | CASSTTGTYGYTF
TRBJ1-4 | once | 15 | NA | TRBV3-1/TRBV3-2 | TGTGCCAGCAGCCAACTAAGACAGACCAATGAAAAACTGTTTTTT | CASSQLRQTNEKLFF
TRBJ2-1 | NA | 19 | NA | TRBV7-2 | TGTGCCAGCAGTTCCCCAGCGGATTGGGGGGTCTCCTCTTCGAATGAGCAGTTCTTC | CASSSPADWGVSSSNEQFF
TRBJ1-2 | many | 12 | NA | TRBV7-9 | TGTGCCAGCAGCAACTCGAACTATGGCTACACCTTC | CASSNSNYGYTF
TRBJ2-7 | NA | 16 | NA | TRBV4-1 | TGCGCCAGCAGCCAGGGTTTGGCGGGCGGTCCCTACGAGCAGTACTTC | CASSQGLAGGPYEQYF
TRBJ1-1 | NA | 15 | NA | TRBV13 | TGTGCCAGCAGCCGAGATTTCAGGGATGGGACTGAAGCTTTCTTT | CASSRDFRDGTEAFF
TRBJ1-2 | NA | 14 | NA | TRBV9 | TGTGCCAGCAGCGCACAGGGTCTACGCTATGGCTACACCTTC | CASSAQGLRYGYTF
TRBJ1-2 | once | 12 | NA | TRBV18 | TGTGCCAGCTCACCGACAGACAGTGGCTACACCTTC | CASSPTDSGYTF
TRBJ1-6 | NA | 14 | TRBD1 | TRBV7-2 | TGTGCCAGCAGCTTCCAGGGGGATCGGCCACCCCTCCACTTT | CASSFQGDRPPLHF
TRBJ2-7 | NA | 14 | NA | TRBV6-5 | TGTGCCAGCACCGGCACGGACAAGGCTTACGAGCAGTACTTC | CASTGTDKAYEQYF
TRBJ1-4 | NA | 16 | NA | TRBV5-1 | TGCGCCAGCAGCTTGAGTGGACAGTTGGCTAATGAAAAACTGTTTTTT | CASSLSGQLANEKLFF